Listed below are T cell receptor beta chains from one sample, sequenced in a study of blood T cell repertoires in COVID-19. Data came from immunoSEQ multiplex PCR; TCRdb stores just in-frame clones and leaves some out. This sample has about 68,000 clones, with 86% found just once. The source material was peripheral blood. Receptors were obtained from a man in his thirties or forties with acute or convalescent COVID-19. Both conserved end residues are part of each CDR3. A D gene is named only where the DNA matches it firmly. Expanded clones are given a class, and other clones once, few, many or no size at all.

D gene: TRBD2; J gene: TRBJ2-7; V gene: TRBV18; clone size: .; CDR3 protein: CASSPVGGLAGGEQYF; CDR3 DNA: TGTGCCAGCTCACCAGTTGGCGGACTGGCGGGGGGCGAGCAGTACTTC
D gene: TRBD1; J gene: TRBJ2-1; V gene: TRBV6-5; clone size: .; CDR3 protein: CATRQGPNEQFF; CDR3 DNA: TGTGCCACCCGACAGGGGCCCAATGAGCAGTTCTTC
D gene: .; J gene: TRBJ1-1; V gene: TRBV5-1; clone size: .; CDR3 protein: CASSLQSTNTEAFF; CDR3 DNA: TGCGCCAGCAGCCTACAGAGTACGAACACTGAAGCTTTCTTT
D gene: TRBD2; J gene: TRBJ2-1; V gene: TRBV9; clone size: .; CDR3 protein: CASSVEELAAYNEQFF; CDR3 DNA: TGTGCCAGCAGCGTAGAGGAACTAGCGGCCTACAATGAGCAGTTCTTC
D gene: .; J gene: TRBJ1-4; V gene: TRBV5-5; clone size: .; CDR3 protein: CASSLIGDYNEKLFF; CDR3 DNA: TGTGCCAGCAGCTTAATAGGGGATTATAATGAAAAACTGTTTTTT
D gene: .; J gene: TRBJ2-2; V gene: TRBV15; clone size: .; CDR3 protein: CATSGNTGELFF; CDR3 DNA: TGTGCCACTTCAGGGAACACCGGGGAGCTGTTTTTT
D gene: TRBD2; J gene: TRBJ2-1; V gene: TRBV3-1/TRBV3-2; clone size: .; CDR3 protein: CASSQEIREGYNEQFF; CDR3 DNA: TGTGCCAGCAGCCAAGAGATCCGGGAGGGATACAATGAGCAGTTCTTC
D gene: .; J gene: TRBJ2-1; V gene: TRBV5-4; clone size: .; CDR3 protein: CGGGDPSDEQFF; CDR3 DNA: TGTGGGGGCGGCGATCCAAGCGATGAGCAGTTCTTC
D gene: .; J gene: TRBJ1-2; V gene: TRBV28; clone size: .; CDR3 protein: CASSFGQGYGYTF; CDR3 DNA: TGTGCCAGCAGTTTTGGGCAGGGCTATGGCTACACCTTC
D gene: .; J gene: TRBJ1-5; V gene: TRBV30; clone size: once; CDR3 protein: CAWSVLGGGHRPQHF; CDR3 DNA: TGTGCCTGGAGTGTACTGGGAGGAGGGCACCGGCCCCAGCATTTT
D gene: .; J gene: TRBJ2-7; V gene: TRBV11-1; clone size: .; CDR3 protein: CASSSSKLDGLYEQYF; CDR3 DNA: TGTGCCAGCAGCTCCTCCAAATTGGACGGACTCTACGAGCAGTACTTC
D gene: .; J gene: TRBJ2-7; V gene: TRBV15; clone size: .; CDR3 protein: CATSRDQWGVANYYEQYF; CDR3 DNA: TGTGCCACCAGCAGAGATCAATGGGGAGTCGCAAATTACTACGAGCAGTACTTC
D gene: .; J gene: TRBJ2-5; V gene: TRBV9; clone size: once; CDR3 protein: CASSGSGDVGETQYF; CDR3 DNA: TGTGCCAGCAGCGGATCGGGAGACGTAGGAGAGACCCAGTACTTC
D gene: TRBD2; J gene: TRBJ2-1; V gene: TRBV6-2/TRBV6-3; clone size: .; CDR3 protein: CASSYGGAGGPQNEQFF; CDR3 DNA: TGTGCCAGCAGTTACGGGGGTGCGGGAGGGCCTCAAAATGAGCAGTTCTTC
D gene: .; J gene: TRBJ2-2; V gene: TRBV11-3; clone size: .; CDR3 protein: CASSFGGSGTTGELFF; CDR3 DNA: TGTGCCAGCAGCTTTGGAGGGAGTGGTACTACCGGGGAGCTGTTTTTT
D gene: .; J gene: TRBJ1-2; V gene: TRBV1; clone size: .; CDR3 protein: CTSSQWQGRSISGYTF; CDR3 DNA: TGCACCAGCAGCCAATGGCAGGGCCGATCTATTAGCGGCTACACCTTC